These 3 T cell receptor beta chains were sequenced from one sample in a study of cytomegalovirus exposure and HLA in healthy donors. PCR was performed using 60 Vbeta and 13 Jbeta primers. Produced via immunoSEQ multiplex PCR; TCRdb's table is partial and in-frame only. The profile shows around 85,000 clones, approximately 80% of them singletons. Sample: PBMCs. The origin of the receptors is a man in his fifties or sixties in good health and CMV-seropositive.

V gene TRBV6-1 combines with J gene TRBJ2-7; 7 bases fit TRBD1. Germline V gene sequence: CDR1 MNHNS, CDR2 SASEGT. The CDR3 spans 11 residues. J gave up 10 bases and V 5 bases, and 5 bases lay outside the gene matches. This CDR3 reads CASSYPGGQYF. As DNA, the CDR3 is TGTGCCAGCAGTTACCCAGGGGGTCAGTACTTC.

The sample holds a few counts of this clone. The V and J genes are TRBV4-1 and TRBJ1-1, with a weak D call TRBD1 (6 bases). Germline V CDR1 and CDR2: MGHRA, YSYEKL. Trimming left V 0 bases short and J 11 bases short, with 16 bases between. This CDR3 has 14 amino acids. CDR3 in amino acids: CASSQERGQGRAFF. The CDR3 nucleotides read TGCGCCAGCAGCCAAGAAAGGGGCCAGGGGCGTGCTTTCTTT.

This chain uses TRBV5-1 with TRBJ2-1; TRBD1 matches at 9 bases. The V segment lost 1 base and the J segment 12 bases; nucleotides outside the gene matches: 26. The CDR3 has 20 amino acids. CDR1 and CDR2 from the germline V gene are SGHRS and YFSETQ. The CDR3 is CASSLFGTGIMGTIRAGQFF. DNA for the CDR3: TGCGCCAGCAGCTTGTTCGGGACAGGGATAATGGGAACCATTAGGGCGGGGCAGTTCTTC. The full variable domain, with the rest looked up from reference TRBV5-1 and TRBJ2-1, is KAGVTQTPRYLIKTRGQQVTLSCSPISGHRSVSWYQQTPGQGLQFLFEYFSETQRNKGNFPGRFSGRQFSNSRSEMNVSTLELGDSALYLCASSLFGTGIMGTIRAGQFFGPGTRLTVL.